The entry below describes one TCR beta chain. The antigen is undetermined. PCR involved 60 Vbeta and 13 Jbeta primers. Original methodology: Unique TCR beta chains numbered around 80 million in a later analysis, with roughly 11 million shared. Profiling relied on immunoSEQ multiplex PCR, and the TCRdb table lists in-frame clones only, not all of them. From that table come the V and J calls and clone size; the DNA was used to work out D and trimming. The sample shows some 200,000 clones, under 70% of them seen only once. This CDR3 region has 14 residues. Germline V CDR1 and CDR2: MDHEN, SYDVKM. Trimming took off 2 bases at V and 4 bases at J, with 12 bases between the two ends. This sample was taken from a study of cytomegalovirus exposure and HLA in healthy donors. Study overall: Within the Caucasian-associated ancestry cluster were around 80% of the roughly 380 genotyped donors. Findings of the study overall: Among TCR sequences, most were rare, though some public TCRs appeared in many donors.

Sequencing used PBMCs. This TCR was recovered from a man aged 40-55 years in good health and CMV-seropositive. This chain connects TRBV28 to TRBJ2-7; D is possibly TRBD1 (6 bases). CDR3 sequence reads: CASSLIGGHYEQYF. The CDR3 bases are TGTGCCAGCAGTTTAATTGGGGGCCATTACGAGCAGTACTTC.